What follows are 10 T cell receptor beta chains derived from one specimen sequenced in a study of T-cell reconstitution after alpha-beta-depleted transplantation in children. The TCRbeta library was prepared with unique molecular identifiers. MiXCR was run by TCRdb on the PCR reads, yielding one entry per CDR3 protein. The repertoire holds a few hundred thousand distinct CDR3 sequences, with 25% to 30% as singletons. Sample: PBMCs, taken before TCRalphabeta/CD19-depleted stem cell transplant. Source of these receptors: a boy under two years old with Wiskott-Aldrich syndrome, due to receive a stem cell transplant.

This clonotype was detected a few times. The genes are TRBV20-1 and TRBJ2-7, with D possibly being TRBD1 or TRBD2 (5 bases each). V gave up 5 bases and J gave up 4 bases, with 18 bases separating them. CDR1 DFQATT and CDR2 SNEGSKA come from the germline V gene (reference sequence). The CDR3 length is 14 residues. The CDR3, as DNA: TGCAGTGCTTCCCGGGGCGGGCGGTCTTACGAGCAGTACTTC. As protein: CSASRGGRSYEQYF.

The V call is TRBV29-1, the J call TRBJ2-5, with no clear D. CDR3 length: 14 residues. The V and J ends lost 0 bases and 4 bases respectively, with 12 bases between them. Germline lookup yields CDR1 SQVTM and CDR2 ANQGSEA. CDR3 nucleotide sequence: TGCAGCGTTGAAGATAGAGGAGTACGAGAGACCCAGTACTTC. As protein: CSVEDRGVRETQYF.

V usage is TRBV20-1 and J usage is TRBJ2-7, with TRBD1 matching 7 bases. The CDR3 has 14 amino acids. V lost 1 base and J lost 6; bases outside the gene matches: 9. Per the germline V gene, CDR1 is DFQATT and CDR2 is SNEGSKA (reference sequence). The DNA of the CDR3 is TGCAGTGCTAGAGTCCCGACAGGGTATAGCGAGCAGTACTTC. Protein product: CSARVPTGYSEQYF.

The chain carries TRBV29-1 and TRBJ2-3; a possible D gene is TRBD2 (7 bases). Germline V gene sequence: CDR1 SQVTM, CDR2 ANQGSEA. Deletions cut 7 bases from V and 3 bases from J, with 17 bases between. The CDR3 runs to 14 residues. The CDR3 here is CSATGGGVTDTQYF. CDR3 sequence (DNA): TGCAGCGCTACCGGAGGGGGGGTAACAGATACGCAGTATTTT.

The chain links TRBV6-6 to TRBJ2-1; tentative D call: TRBD2 (6 bases). CDR3 size: 13 residues. Germline V lookup: CDR1 MNHNY, CDR2 SVGAGI (reference sequence). Deletions cut 9 bases from V and 9 bases from J, with 18 bases between. The CDR3 protein is CASALGISGEQFF. The DNA for the CDR3 is TGTGCCAGTGCCCTGGGAATTAGCGGTGAGCAGTTCTTC.

The genes are TRBV28 and TRBJ2-7; no definite D call. With 5 bases removed from V and 7 bases from J, the gap between germline ends came to 12 bases. CDR3 length: 12 residues. Germline CDR1 MDHEN, CDR2 SYDVKM. CDR3 loop: CASSPDVREQYF. The CDR3 DNA is TGTGCCAGCAGTCCCGACGTTCGGGAGCAGTACTTC.

The chain links TRBV5-1 to TRBJ2-3; D unclear. The CDR3 runs to 14 residues. Germline V gene lookup returns CDR1 SGHRS and CDR2 YFSETQ. V lost 0 bases and J lost 2, with 7 bases in between. As DNA, the CDR3 is TGCGCCAGCAGCTTGGATCAGCCCACAGATACGCAGTATTTT. Protein sequence: CASSLDQPTDTQYF.

The chain employs TRBV5-1 and TRBJ2-1, with TRBD2 matching over 8 bases. Germline V gene lookup returns CDR1 SGHRS and CDR2 YFSETQ. The length of the CDR3 is 15 residues. After removal of 4 bases from V and 8 bases from J, the junction contained 11 bases not matched to a gene. CDR3 nucleotides: TGCGCCAGCAGCCGAGCGGGAGTGGGAAGGGATGAGCAGTTCTTC. This codes for CASSRAGVGRDEQFF.

The CDR3 here is CASSPGGGLYGYTF. The CDR3 DNA sequence: TGTGCCAGCAGTCCCGGGGGCGGTCTCTATGGCTACACCTTC. The rearrangement links TRBV12-3 or TRBV12-4 to TRBJ1-2, with D perhaps TRBD1 (6 bases). This CDR3 region has 14 residues. The ends were cut back, 5 bases at V and 4 bases at J, with 14 bases in the middle.

The table lists this clonotype with a few counts. The chain employs TRBV4-2 and TRBJ2-1; D is undetermined. V lost 6 bases and J lost 10, with 10 bases in between. The CDR3 contains 11 residues. From germline, CDR1 is LGHNA and CDR2 YNFKEQ. CDR3 amino acids: CASRTTAEQFF. CDR3 nucleotide sequence: TGTGCCAGCAGGACGACTGCGGAGCAGTTCTTC.